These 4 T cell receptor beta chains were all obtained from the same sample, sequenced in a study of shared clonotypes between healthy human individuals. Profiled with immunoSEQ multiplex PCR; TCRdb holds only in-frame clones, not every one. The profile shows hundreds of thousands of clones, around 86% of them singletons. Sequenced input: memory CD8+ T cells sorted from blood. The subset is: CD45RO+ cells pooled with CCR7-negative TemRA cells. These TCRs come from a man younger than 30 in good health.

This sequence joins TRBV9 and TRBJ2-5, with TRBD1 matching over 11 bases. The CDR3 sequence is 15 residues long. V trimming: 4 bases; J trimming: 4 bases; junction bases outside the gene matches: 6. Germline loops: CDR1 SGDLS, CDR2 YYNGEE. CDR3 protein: CASSTGTGGRETQYF. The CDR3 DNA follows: TGTGCCAGCAGCACGGGGACAGGGGGGCGAGAGACCCAGTACTTC.

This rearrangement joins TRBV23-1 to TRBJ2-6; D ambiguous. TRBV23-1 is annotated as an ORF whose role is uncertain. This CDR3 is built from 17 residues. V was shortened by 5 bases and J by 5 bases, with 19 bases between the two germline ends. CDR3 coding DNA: TGCGCCAGCAGTGCATATTCGCAACAAAGTCGGGCCAACGTCCTGACTTTC. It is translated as CASSAYSQQSRANVLTF.

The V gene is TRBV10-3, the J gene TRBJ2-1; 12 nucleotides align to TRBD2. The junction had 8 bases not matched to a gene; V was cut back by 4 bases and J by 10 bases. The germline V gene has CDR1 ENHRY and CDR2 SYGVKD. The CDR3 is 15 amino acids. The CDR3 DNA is TGTGCCATCAGTGGTGAAATGACTAGCGGGGGAGAGCAGTTCTTC. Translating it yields CAISGEMTSGGEQFF.

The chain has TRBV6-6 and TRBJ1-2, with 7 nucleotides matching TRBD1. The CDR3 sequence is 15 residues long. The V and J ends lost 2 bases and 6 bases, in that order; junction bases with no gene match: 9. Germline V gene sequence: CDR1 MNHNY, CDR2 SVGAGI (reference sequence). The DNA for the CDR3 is TGTGCCAGCAGTTACCCCGGGACAGAATCAAATGGCTACACCTTC. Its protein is CASSYPGTESNGYTF.